These T cell receptor beta chains were read from a single sample in a study of blood T cells in healthy people across ages. TCRdb reprocessed the 5' RACE reads with MiXCR, giving one entry per CDR3 protein. The sample consists of approximately 800,000 distinct CDR3 sequences, around 50% of them appearing once. Sample: blood. The receptors derive from a man older than 75 in good health. Each CDR3 is given with its conserved first and last residue. The D gene is left open where the match is weak. Clone size is not always given. Where it is, it says once, few, many or a class for expanded clones.

D: .; V: TRBV9; J: TRBJ1-1; size: .; CDR3: CASSVNIGFANTEAFF; DNA: TGTGCCAGCAGCGTGAATATTGGGTTCGCGAACACTGAAGCTTTCTTT
D: TRBD2; V: TRBV4-1; J: TRBJ2-5; size: .; CDR3: CASSHSAGVETQYF; DNA: TGCGCCAGCAGCCACTCGGCGGGGGTAGAGACCCAGTACTTC
D: TRBD1; V: TRBV24-1; J: TRBJ2-5; size: .; CDR3: CATSEQDRGWQETQYF; DNA: TGTGCCACCAGTGAACAGGACAGGGGATGGCAAGAGACCCAGTACTTC
D: TRBD2; V: TRBV7-2; J: TRBJ2-5; size: .; CDR3: CASTYGLAGKEQYF; DNA: TGTGCCAGCACGTACGGACTAGCGGGAAAGGAGCAGTACTTC
D: .; V: TRBV20-1; J: TRBJ2-3; size: .; CDR3: CSARDPRGRDTDTQYF; DNA: TGCAGTGCTAGAGATCCCCGGGGGCGAGACACAGATACGCAGTATTTT
D: .; V: TRBV20-1; J: TRBJ1-2; size: few; CDR3: CSASVTGTTNYGYTF; DNA: TGCAGTGCTTCCGTTACAGGGACCACTAACTATGGCTACACCTTC
D: TRBD1; V: TRBV7-2; J: TRBJ2-4; size: .; CDR3: CASSAYRGENIQYF; DNA: TGTGCCAGCAGCGCATACAGGGGAGAAAACATTCAGTACTTC
D: .; V: TRBV20-1; J: TRBJ2-3; size: .; CDR3: CSARGRETDTQYF; DNA: TGCAGTGCTAGAGGGAGGGAGACAGATACGCAGTATTTT
D: .; V: TRBV20-1; J: TRBJ2-7; size: many; CDR3: CSVSGTPTYEQYF; DNA: TGCAGTGTATCAGGGACCCCGACCTACGAGCAGTACTTC
D: TRBD1; V: TRBV29-1; J: TRBJ2-7; size: .; CDR3: CSAGQGRYEQYF; DNA: TGCAGCGCCGGACAGGGGAGGTACGAGCAGTACTTC
D: TRBD1; V: TRBV6-6; J: TRBJ2-1; size: .; CDR3: CASSYLKGQGPEQFF; DNA: TGTGCCAGCAGTTACTTAAAGGGACAGGGCCCTGAGCAGTTCTTC
D: .; V: TRBV4-1; J: TRBJ2-1; size: few; CDR3: CASSQDGEGTVDEQFF; DNA: TGCGCCAGCAGCCAAGACGGCGAGGGGACGGTCGATGAGCAGTTCTTC
D: .; V: TRBV6-5; J: TRBJ1-2; size: .; CDR3: CASSLTDSVYINGYTF; DNA: TGTGCCAGCAGTTTAACGGACAGCGTTTATATCAATGGCTACACCTTC
D: .; V: TRBV7-9; J: TRBJ2-6; size: many; CDR3: CASSSDSSGANVLTF; DNA: TGTGCCAGCAGCTCCGACAGCTCTGGGGCCAACGTCCTGACTTTC
D: .; V: TRBV9; J: TRBJ2-1; size: many; CDR3: CASSVGPERDNEQFF; DNA: TGTGCCAGCAGCGTAGGCCCAGAGAGGGACAATGAGCAGTTCTTC
D: TRBD1; V: TRBV6-6; J: TRBJ2-3; size: few; CDR3: CASSYYGQESTDTQYF; DNA: TGTGCCAGCAGTTACTACGGACAGGAAAGCACAGATACGCAGTATTTT
D: TRBD2; V: TRBV9; J: TRBJ2-5; size: .; CDR3: CASSPQAGRKKKETQYF; DNA: TGTGCCAGCAGCCCCCAAGCGGGACGTAAAAAGAAAGAGACCCAGTACTTC
D: .; V: TRBV21-1; J: TRBJ2-7; size: .; CDR3: CASSKNGETSGEYEQYF; DNA: TGTGCCAGCAGCAAAAATGGTGAGACTAGCGGGGAATACGAGCAGTACTTC
D: TRBD2; V: TRBV7-2; J: TRBJ2-7; size: many; CDR3: CASSQGLATSEQYF; DNA: TGTGCCAGCAGCCAGGGACTAGCTACGAGCGAGCAGTACTTC
D: .; V: TRBV24-1; J: TRBJ2-1; size: many; CDR3: CATSEAELAWDNEQFF; DNA: TGTGCCACCAGTGAGGCTGAACTCGCTTGGGACAATGAGCAGTTCTTC
D: .; V: TRBV27; J: TRBJ2-7; size: .; CDR3: CASSFSGLGQTYEQYF; DNA: TGTGCCAGCAGTTTTTCTGGCTTAGGACAGACCTACGAGCAGTACTTC
D: TRBD1; V: TRBV20-1; J: TRBJ2-5; size: .; CDR3: CSARLGTGQETQYF; DNA: TGCAGTGCTAGACTCGGGACAGGACAAGAGACCCAGTACTTC
D: .; V: TRBV20-1; J: TRBJ2-3; size: .; CDR3: CSAGEGSSEEDTQYF; DNA: TGCAGTGCGGGGGAAGGTAGTAGCGAGGAGGATACGCAGTATTTT
D: .; V: TRBV27; J: TRBJ2-1; size: .; CDR3: CASKEGDPYNEQFF; DNA: TGTGCCAGCAAGGAAGGGGACCCATACAATGAGCAGTTCTTC
D: TRBD1; V: TRBV11-1; J: TRBJ2-1; size: .; CDR3: CASSSRQGRQNNEQFF; DNA: TGTGCCAGCAGCTCAAGACAGGGGCGACAAAACAATGAGCAGTTCTTC
D: .; V: TRBV12-3/TRBV12-4; J: TRBJ1-2; size: .; CDR3: CASSFGPLGYTF; DNA: TGTGCCAGCAGTTTTGGCCCCCTTGGCTACACCTTC
D: TRBD2; V: TRBV7-2; J: TRBJ2-1; size: few; CDR3: CASSHAGGPSYNEQFF; DNA: TGTGCCAGCAGCCATGCGGGAGGGCCATCCTACAATGAGCAGTTCTTC
D: .; V: TRBV20-1; J: TRBJ2-7; size: .; CDR3: CGARERQRYNEQYF; DNA: TGCGGTGCTAGAGAACGGCAGCGCTACAATGAGCAGTACTTC
D: .; V: TRBV7-2; J: TRBJ2-1; size: .; CDR3: CASSSLIGGYNEQFF; DNA: TGTGCCAGCAGCTCGCTGATAGGGGGCTACAATGAGCAGTTCTTC
D: TRBD1; V: TRBV7-2; J: TRBJ2-3; size: few; CDR3: CASSRQGHGTDTQYF; DNA: TGTGCCAGCAGCCGACAGGGGCACGGCACAGATACGCAGTATTTT
D: .; V: TRBV20-1; J: TRBJ2-1; size: few; CDR3: CSAGDPRRGLGDEQFF; DNA: TGCAGTGCTGGAGATCCCCGACGGGGTTTGGGTGATGAGCAGTTCTTC
D: .; V: TRBV5-1; J: TRBJ2-1; size: .; CDR3: CASSRRTEYNEQFF; DNA: TGCGCCAGCAGCCGCAGGACAGAATACAATGAGCAGTTCTTC
D: .; V: TRBV2; J: TRBJ2-1; size: .; CDR3: CASSYPGNEQFF; DNA: TGTGCCAGCAGTTACCCGGGGAATGAGCAGTTCTTC
D: .; V: TRBV29-1; J: TRBJ2-7; size: many; CDR3: CSVEDWEFSGNYEQYF; DNA: TGCAGCGTTGAAGATTGGGAATTCTCCGGAAATTACGAGCAGTACTTC
D: .; V: TRBV11-2; J: TRBJ1-6; size: .; CDR3: CASSLTDSPLHF; DNA: TGTGCCAGCAGCTTAACCGATTCACCCCTCCACTTT
D: .; V: TRBV11-2; J: TRBJ2-1; size: .; CDR3: CASRYRDSVLGEQFF; DNA: TGTGCCAGCAGGTACCGGGACTCCGTTCTCGGTGAGCAGTTCTTC
D: TRBD2; V: TRBV7-2; J: TRBJ2-1; size: .; CDR3: CASSSTSGRWKEQFF; DNA: TGTGCCAGCAGCTCAACTAGCGGGAGGTGGAAGGAGCAGTTCTTC
D: .; V: TRBV7-8; J: TRBJ2-7; size: .; CDR3: CASSLAVGGPGEQYF; DNA: TGTGCCAGCAGCTTAGCGGTGGGGGGCCCAGGAGAGCAGTACTTC
D: TRBD1; V: TRBV7-6; J: TRBJ2-7; size: many; CDR3: CASSPGQSYEQYF; DNA: TGTGCCAGCAGCCCGGGACAGTCGTACGAGCAGTACTTC
D: .; V: TRBV15; J: TRBJ1-1; size: .; CDR3: CATSRGWGTEAFF; DNA: TGTGCCACCAGCAGAGGTTGGGGCACTGAAGCTTTCTTT
D: .; V: TRBV30; J: TRBJ2-5; size: .; CDR3: CAWSKGRVQETQYF; DNA: TGTGCCTGGAGTAAAGGCAGGGTTCAAGAGACCCAGTACTTC
D: TRBD1; V: TRBV4-3; J: TRBJ2-1; size: .; CDR3: CASSIRDRFHEQFF; DNA: TGCGCCAGCAGCATCCGGGACAGGTTCCATGAGCAGTTCTTC
D: .; V: TRBV7-9; J: TRBJ1-2; size: few; CDR3: CASSFPWTEDGYTF; DNA: TGTGCCAGCAGCTTCCCCTGGACGGAGGATGGCTACACCTTC